This T cell receptor beta chain was obtained from a study of breast tumors, draining lymph nodes, adjacent tissues. Study-level results: Luminal-like breast cancer showed significantly greater tumor-nontumor repertoire similarity than basal-like breast cancer did. That most tumor T cells come from lymph nodes remained unproven. Most tumor T cells seemingly derive from lymph node, then expand in tumor. Tumor TCR diversity was below lymph nodes but above nontumor tissue.

V was trimmed by 8 bases and J by 7 bases, leaving 11 bases between them. CDR3 length equals 11 residues. Germline V lookup: CDR1 ENHRY, CDR2 SYGVKD. Each CDR3 protein gets one entry after TCRdb re-called the multiplex PCR reads with MiXCR. The repertoire holds about 13,000 distinct CDR3 sequences, with roughly 62% as singletons. For this clonotype: Antigen specificity is unknown.

Material: tumor-adjacent breast tissue. This chain joins TRBV10-3 and TRBJ1-2; D uncertain. The sequence was collected from a female donor with breast cancer. Some clones in this sample may be carry-over from other donors' samples. The CDR3 bases are TGTGCCATCCAGATATCGGGTGGCTACACCTTC. It specifies CAIQISGGYTF.